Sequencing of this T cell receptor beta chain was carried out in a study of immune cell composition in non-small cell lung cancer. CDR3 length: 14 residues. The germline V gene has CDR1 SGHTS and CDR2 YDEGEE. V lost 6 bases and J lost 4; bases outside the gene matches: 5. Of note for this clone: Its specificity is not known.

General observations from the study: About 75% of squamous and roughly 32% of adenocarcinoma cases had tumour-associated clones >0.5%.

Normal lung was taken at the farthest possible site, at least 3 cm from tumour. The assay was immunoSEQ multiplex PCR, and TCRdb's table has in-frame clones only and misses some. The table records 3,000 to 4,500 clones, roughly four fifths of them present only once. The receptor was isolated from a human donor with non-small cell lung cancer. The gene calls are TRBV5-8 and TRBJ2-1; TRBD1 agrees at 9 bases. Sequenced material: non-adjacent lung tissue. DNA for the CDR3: TGTGCCAGCACCGCCGACAGGGGGTACAATGAGCAGTTCTTC. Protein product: CASTADRGYNEQFF.